One sample yielded the 5 T cell receptor beta chains listed below, sequenced in a study of T cell changes during pregnancy in multiple sclerosis. Libraries were prepared by immunoSEQ multiplex PCR; TCRdb keeps only in-frame clonotypes and omits some of them. The sample shows about 3,500 clones, 85% to 90% of them seen only once. Sequenced material: CD8+ T cells from peripheral blood mononuclear cells, taken in the first trimester of pregnancy. These receptors were obtained from a female donor in good health, enrolled as a control in a pregnancy study.

V usage is TRBV9 and J usage is TRBJ2-7, with a possible D match to TRBD1 (6 bases). In germline, CDR1 is SGDLS, CDR2 YYNGEE. The CDR3 runs 14 residues. With 3 bases removed from V and 0 bases from J, the gap between germline ends came to 10 bases. As DNA, the CDR3 is TGTGCCAGCAGCGGTCGGGACAACTCCTACGAGCAGTACTTC. This translates into CASSGRDNSYEQYF.

The chain recombines TRBV25-1 with TRBJ2-3; 9 bases line up with TRBD1. Germline V CDR1 and CDR2: MGHDK, SYGVNS. The ends lost 6 bases at V and 2 bases at J; junction bases unmatched: 6. The CDR3 has 15 amino acids. The CDR3 region has the DNA TGTGCCAGCAGGGGGACAGGGAGGTACACAGATACGCAGTATTTT. Its translation: CASRGTGRYTDTQYF.

This clone was counted once. The chain couples TRBV4-3 to TRBJ2-3, with D maybe TRBD2 (6 bases). Trimming took off 3 bases at V and 8 bases at J, with 12 bases between the two ends. The CDR3 is 13 residues long. Germline assignment: CDR1 LGHNA and CDR2 YSLEER. The CDR3 sequence is CASSHALRGTQYF. For the CDR3, the DNA is TGCGCCAGCAGCCATGCCTTGCGGGGTACGCAGTATTTT.

This clone is a singleton in its sample. The rearrangement joins TRBV4-3 to TRBJ2-3; 13 nucleotides line up with TRBD2. Germline V gene lookup returns CDR1 LGHNA and CDR2 YSLEER. V was clipped by 4 bases and J by 6 bases; unmatched bases: 7. This CDR3 contains 16 residues. This CDR3 reads CASSPRTSGGGDTQYF. The CDR3 DNA is TGCGCCAGCAGCCCTAGGACTAGCGGGGGCGGGGATACGCAGTATTTT.

The rearrangement links TRBV7-2 to TRBJ1-2; 7 nucleotides align to TRBD1. This CDR3 has 13 amino acids. From germline, CDR1 is SGHTA and CDR2 FQGNSA. V lost 3 bases to trimming and J lost 4 bases; unmatched junction nucleotides: 2. The DNA of the CDR3 is TGTGCCAGCAGCTTGGGACAGTCCTATGGCTACACCTTC. Its protein product is CASSLGQSYGYTF. Variable domain in full (rest from reference TRBV7-2 and TRBJ1-2): GAGVSQSPSNKVTEKGKDVELRCDPISGHTALYWYRQSLGQGLEFLIYFQGNSAPDKSGLPSDRFSAERTGGSVSTLTIQRTQQEDSAVYLCASSLGQSYGYTFGSGTRLTVV.